This T cell receptor beta chain originates from a study of CD8+ T cells in alopecia areata. After isolation, RNA underwent reverse transcription to generate cDNA as the sequencing template. Profiled with immunoSEQ multiplex PCR; TCRdb holds only in-frame clones, not every one. The sample has 200,000 to 250,000 clones; more than 45% are singletons. CDR3 length: 14 amino acids. V trimming: 6 bases; J trimming: 1 base; junction bases outside the gene matches: 6. Germline lookup yields CDR1 SQVTM and CDR2 ANQGSEA. Indicated treatment: oral pan-JAK inhibitor, 5-10 mg twice daily. The J gene is TRBJ2-3, the V gene TRBV29-1; 8 nucleotides line up with TRBD2. The origin of this receptor is a human donor with alopecia areata. Sequenced material: CD4+ T cells sorted from blood, taken at week 4, from a patient treated with tofacitinib. The CDR3 coding sequence is TGCAGCGTGGAGCGGGGGCGCGGCACAGATACGCAGTATTTT. Translating gives CSVERGRGTDTQYF.